The 24 T cell receptor beta chains in this list originate from one sample, sequenced in a study of CD8 T cells in Susac syndrome (dated by TCRdb to the late 2010s). Receptor amplification or capture employed the immunoSEQ multiplex PCR assay. RNA was extracted using the RNeasy kit, and roughly 0.45 to 1 microgram was reverse transcribed with random hexamers. TCRdb cleaned the public reads at Q25 with fastp, built clones with MiXCR and kept in-frame beta chains. All rows with the same CDR3 protein become a single entry with the most common DNA and genes. Within this sample are just over 300,000 distinct CDR3 sequences, with roughly 94% of them counted one time only. The ten largest make up roughly 0.07% of the sample. What was sequenced was CD4+ T cells from PBMCs. Receptors originate from a human donor with multiple sclerosis.

This sequence joins TRBV29-1 and TRBJ1-1; D may be TRBD1 (5 bases). This CDR3 has 13 residues. Per the germline V gene, CDR1 is SQVTM and CDR2 is ANQGSEA. Trimming cost V 6 bases and J 1 base, with 12 bases left between them. The CDR3 reads CSVAGRANTEAFF. The CDR3 nucleotides are TGCAGCGTGGCGGGACGGGCGAACACTGAAGCTTTCTTT.

The rearrangement links TRBV15 to TRBJ1-1; D is uncertain. CDR1 is LNHNV and CDR2 is YYDKDF in the germline V gene (reference sequence). The CDR3 covers 14 residues. Trimming removed 4 bases at V and 2 bases at J, with 11 bases between. DNA for the CDR3: TGTGCCACCAGCAAGGCAGCTCTTAACACTGAAGCTTTCTTT. Protein: CATSKAALNTEAFF. Based on the CDR3 plus reference TRBV15 and TRBJ1-1, the full variable domain is DAMVIQNPRYQVTQFGKPVTLSCSQTLNHNVMYWYQQKSSQAPKLLFHYYDKDFNNEADTPDNFQSRRPNTSFCFLDIRSPGLGDTAMYLCATSKAALNTEAFFGQGTRLTVV.

This chain links TRBV12-3 or TRBV12-4 with TRBJ2-7; D not certain. This CDR3 contains 13 residues. Trimming left V 3 bases short and J 2 bases short, with 8 bases between. The CDR3 DNA is TGTGCCAGCAGTTTCCGTAGGGCCTACGAGCAGTACTTC. Translation: CASSFRRAYEQYF.

This sequence joins TRBV11-2 and TRBJ2-1; no clear D gene. This CDR3 contains 17 residues. The germline V and J ends were trimmed by 1 base and 0 bases, with 13 bases remaining between them. Germline loops: CDR1 SGHAT, CDR2 FQNNGV. The chain's CDR3 is CASSLARRPSSYNEQFF. CDR3 in DNA: TGTGCCAGCAGCTTAGCCCGGAGACCTAGCTCCTACAATGAGCAGTTCTTC.

This chain links TRBV19 with TRBJ2-7; D uncertain. Germline CDR1 reads LNHDA; CDR2 reads SQIVND (reference sequence). Trimming took 5 bases from V and 0 from J, leaving 11 bases between them. The CDR3 runs to 14 residues. The CDR3 DNA reads as TGTGCCAGTAGTCTCCGATTAAGCTCCTACGAGCAGTACTTC. Its protein is CASSLRLSSYEQYF.

This chain connects TRBV5-1 to TRBJ2-3; D gene uncertain. This CDR3 has 11 residues. Germline loops: CDR1 SGHRS, CDR2 YFSETQ. Trimming left V 4 bases short and J 6 bases short, with 6 bases between. Here the CDR3 DNA reads TGCGCCAGCAGCGCCGAGGATACGCAGTATTTT. This translates into CASSAEDTQYF.

In regard to this clonotype: Sequence at one end of the junction differs from germline and may be a read error. This rearrangement joins TRBV12-3 or TRBV12-4 to TRBJ2-1; TRBD2 agrees at 11 bases. The CDR3 has 15 amino acids. CDR3 amino acids: CASSLAGGPFVEQFF. The CDR3 DNA sequence: TGTGCCAGCAGCTTAGCGGGGGGGCCCTTCGTGGAGCAGTTCTTC.

This chain joins TRBV7-9 and TRBJ1-2; D remains unclear. Trimming left V 2 bases short and J 8 bases short, with 15 bases between. CDR1 and CDR2 from the germline V gene are SEHNR and FQNEAQ (reference sequence). This CDR3 is built from 14 residues. This chain's CDR3 is CASSLTPTGGGYTF. CDR3 DNA: TGTGCCAGCAGCTTAACCCCGACGGGTGGAGGCTACACCTTC.

J is TRBJ2-7 and V is TRBV20-1; tentative D call: TRBD2 (5 bases). V dropped 7 bases and J dropped 2 bases, with 12 bases sitting between them. Germline CDR1 and CDR2: DFQATT and SNEGSKA (reference sequence). The CDR3 covers 12 residues. This CDR3 reads CSGSGSTYEQYF. The CDR3 DNA reads as TGCAGTGGTTCGGGGTCCACCTACGAGCAGTACTTC.

The V and J genes are TRBV6-2 or TRBV6-3 and TRBJ2-5, with D perhaps matching TRBD2 (5 bases). The CDR3 extends over 12 amino acids. The germline CDR1 and CDR2 sequences are MNHEY and SVGEGT. Trimming cost V 6 bases and J 5 bases, with 10 bases left between them. CDR3 sequence (DNA): TGTGCCAGCAGCTCCTGGAGGGAGACCCAGTACTTC. Amino acid sequence: CASSSWRETQYF.

The gene calls are TRBV20-1 and TRBJ2-1; 10 bases are a match to TRBD2. Germline values: CDR1 DFQATT, CDR2 SNEGSKA (reference sequence). The CDR3 sequence is 14 residues long. V dropped 4 bases and J dropped 8; count of bases not matched to a gene: 8. The CDR3 region is CSAKKREGRDEQFF. CDR3 DNA sequence: TGCAGTGCTAAGAAGCGGGAGGGCCGTGATGAGCAGTTCTTC.

This chain connects TRBV3-1 to TRBJ2-7; no definite D call. The CDR3 totals 13 residues. V lost 0 bases and J lost 3, with 6 bases in between. Germline V CDR1 and CDR2: LGHDT, YNNKEL (reference sequence). The CDR3 sequence: CASSQDALYEQYF. CDR3 DNA: TGTGCCAGCAGCCAAGACGCCCTCTACGAGCAGTACTTC.

The V gene is TRBV7-3, the J gene TRBJ1-1, with no clear D. V dropped 1 base and J dropped 4 bases, with 13 bases sitting between them. This CDR3 region has 15 residues. Germline values: CDR1 SGHTA, CDR2 FQGTGA. The CDR3: CASSLNGRTGTEAFF. CDR3 DNA sequence: TGTGCCAGCAGCTTAAATGGGAGGACGGGCACTGAAGCTTTCTTT.

The chain has TRBV4-1 and TRBJ2-5; D remains ambiguous. Trimming took 2 bases from V and 5 from J, leaving 9 bases between them. There are 13 residues in the CDR3. In germline, CDR1 is MGHRA, CDR2 YSYEKL. The chain's CDR3 is CASSQLGRETQYF. DNA for the CDR3: TGCGCCAGCAGCCAACTAGGACGGGAGACCCAGTACTTC.

This clonotype was recorded only once. The chain uses TRBV10-3 and TRBJ2-1; tentatively, D is TRBD1 (5 bases). Germline V gives CDR1 ENHRY, CDR2 SYGVKD. V lost 10 bases and J lost 5, with 24 bases in between. The CDR3 is 16 amino acids. The CDR3 loop is CATHLGVFSIHNEQFF. The CDR3 DNA reads as TGTGCCACCCACCTAGGGGTTTTTAGCATTCACAATGAGCAGTTCTTC.

The chain carries TRBV7-2 and TRBJ1-6; D unclear. V gave up 3 bases and J gave up 9 bases, with 12 bases separating them. In germline, CDR1 is SGHTA, CDR2 FQGNSA. CDR3 size: 14 residues. The CDR3 bases are TGTGCCAGCAGCTTGTCTTCCCGCGGTTCACCCCTCCACTTT. It encodes CASSLSSRGSPLHF.

The rearrangement joins TRBV5-4 to TRBJ1-3; the D is unclear. V lost 0 bases, J lost 0 bases, and 7 bases lay in between. This CDR3 is 15 amino acids long. In germline, CDR1 is SGHNT, CDR2 YYREEE (reference sequence). DNA of the CDR3: TGTGCCAGCAGCTTGGCACCTCTCTCTGGAAACACCATATATTTT. The encoded protein is CASSLAPLSGNTIYF.

This clonotype was detected only once. This rearrangement joins TRBV20-1 to TRBJ2-7; D possibly uses TRBD1 or TRBD2 (5 bases each). CDR3 length: 13 residues. V was trimmed by 3 bases and J by 2 bases, leaving 11 bases between them. CDR1 and CDR2 (germline): DFQATT, SNEGSKA (reference sequence). The CDR3 DNA reads as TGCAGTGCTAGCGGGACGCCGCCCTACGAGCAGTACTTC. Its translation is CSASGTPPYEQYF.

This rearrangement joins TRBV6-1 to TRBJ2-7; TRBD2 matches at 7 bases. The germline gives CDR1 MNHNS, CDR2 SASEGT. V shed 2 bases and J 4 bases; nucleotides not matched to a gene: 2. This CDR3 contains 13 residues. CDR3: CASSEWEGYEQYF. In DNA, the CDR3 is TGTGCCAGCAGTGAATGGGAGGGATACGAGCAGTACTTC.

The chain joins TRBV6-2 or TRBV6-3 to TRBJ2-2; D gene unclear. Trimming cost V 6 bases and J 7 bases, with 15 bases left between them. Germline values: CDR1 MNHEY, CDR2 SVGEGT. The CDR3 runs to 14 residues. The CDR3 bases are TGTGCCAGCAGGGACCATCGAAGGGTCGGGGAGCTGTTTTTT. Its translation is CASRDHRRVGELFF.

The chain is built from TRBV5-4 and TRBJ2-1; 8 bases are a match to TRBD2. CDR1 SGHNT and CDR2 YYREEE come from the germline V gene (reference sequence). V lost 4 bases to trimming and J lost 10 bases; unmatched junction nucleotides: 13. The CDR3 covers 15 residues. The CDR3 here is CASSPPRGGPQEQFF. CDR3 DNA sequence: TGTGCCAGCAGCCCCCCGCGCGGGGGGCCTCAGGAGCAGTTCTTC.

CDR3 amino acids: CASSSLYNTEAFF. CDR3 DNA sequence: TGTGCCAGCAGCTCGCTCTATAACACTGAAGCTTTCTTT. The V and J genes are TRBV7-2 and TRBJ1-1; D not resolved. The V end was cut by 4 bases, the J end by 2 bases, with 8 bases between. CDR3 length: 13 amino acids. The germline CDR1 and CDR2 sequences are SGHTA and FQGNSA.

V usage is TRBV5-1 and J usage is TRBJ2-7; 9 nucleotides align to TRBD1. Losses at the gene ends were 0 bases for V and 2 bases for J; bases not matched to a gene: 3. The CDR3 runs to 15 residues. Germline loops: CDR1 SGHRS, CDR2 YFSETQ. CDR3 nucleotide sequence: TGCGCCAGCAGCTTGGCCTGGGACAGGGCCTACGAGCAGTACTTC. Translation gives CASSLAWDRAYEQYF. Based on the CDR3 plus reference TRBV5-1 and TRBJ2-7, the full variable domain is KAGVTQTPRYLIKTRGQQVTLSCSPISGHRSVSWYQQTPGQGLQFLFEYFSETQRNKGNFPGRFSGRQFSNSRSEMNVSTLELGDSALYLCASSLAWDRAYEQYFGPGTRLTVT.

The count of this clonotype is one. This chain joins TRBV5-1 and TRBJ2-3; a weak D match, TRBD1 (6 bases). The germline V and J ends were trimmed by 1 base and 0 bases, with 15 bases remaining between them. The CDR3 consists of 17 residues. Germline lookup yields CDR1 SGHRS and CDR2 YFSETQ. Here the CDR3 reads CASSLRGTRTSTDTQYF. The CDR3 bases are TGCGCCAGCAGCTTGAGGGGGACCCGAACTAGCACAGATACGCAGTATTTT.